This entry lists 24 T cell receptor beta chains sequenced from one sample in a study of Tregs in tolerant kidney transplant recipients. Produced via immunoSEQ multiplex PCR; TCRdb's table is partial and in-frame only. This table holds some 69,000 clones, about 83% found once. The sequencing input was CD4+ T cells from blood. The receptors were sampled from a human donor in good health.

This clone was observed a handful of times. The genes are TRBV29-1 and TRBJ2-2; TRBD1 might be the D (6 bases). V lost 7 bases and J 3 bases, leaving 9 bases between the germline ends. The germline V gene has CDR1 SQVTM and CDR2 ANQGSEA. CDR3 size: 12 residues. The CDR3 sequence: CSGGPYTGELFF. In DNA, the CDR3 is TGCAGCGGGGGGCCCTACACCGGGGAGCTGTTTTTT.

The chain joins TRBV18 to TRBJ2-2; possibly TRBD1 for D (7 bases). Deletions cut 6 bases from V and 0 bases from J, with 14 bases between. The length of the CDR3 is 16 residues. Germline V gene lookup returns CDR1 KGHSH and CDR2 LQKENI. The CDR3 sequence: CASSRDSPTNTGELFF. DNA of the CDR3: TGTGCCAGCTCGCGGGACAGCCCTACGAACACCGGGGAGCTGTTTTTT.

The V and J genes are TRBV5-1 and TRBJ1-2; D remains unclear. Germline-derived CDR1 and CDR2 are SGHRS and YFSETQ. The CDR3 totals 13 residues. V was clipped by 4 bases and J by 2 bases, with 9 bases between them. DNA for the CDR3: TGCGCCAGCAGCAAGACGGTAAACTATGGCTACACCTTC. It is translated as CASSKTVNYGYTF.

The V gene is TRBV27, the J gene TRBJ1-1; 8 nucleotides align to TRBD1. This CDR3 has 14 residues. With V trimmed by 3 bases and J by 5 bases, 5 bases remained unmatched. CDR1 is MNHEY, CDR2 SMNVEV, per germline (reference sequence). The CDR3 protein is CASSFRGRRTEAFF. The CDR3 DNA reads as TGTGCCAGCAGTTTCAGGGGGCGCAGGACTGAAGCTTTCTTT.

This clone was seen only a few times. V usage is TRBV28 and J usage is TRBJ2-7; D uncertain. CDR3 length equals 15 residues. V was cut by 2 bases and J by 3 bases, with 14 bases left in between. The germline gives CDR1 MDHEN, CDR2 SYDVKM. The CDR3 sequence is CASSLPQELGYEQYF. Written as DNA, the CDR3 is TGTGCCAGCAGTTTACCCCAGGAACTGGGCTACGAGCAGTACTTC. Based on the CDR3 plus reference TRBV28 and TRBJ2-7, the full variable domain is DVKVTQSSRYLVKRTGEKVFLECVQDMDHENMFWYRQDPGLGLRLIYFSYDVKMKEKGDIPEGYSVSREKKERFSLILESASTNQTSMYLCASSLPQELGYEQYFGPGTRLTVT.

The chain has TRBV6-5 and TRBJ1-2; 9 bases match TRBD1. Germline CDR1 and CDR2: MNHEY and SVGAGI. J was trimmed by 0 bases and V by 4 bases; bases with no gene match: 0. The CDR3 spans 14 residues. This chain's CDR3 is CASSWDRANYGYTF. Written as DNA, the CDR3 is TGTGCCAGCAGTTGGGACAGGGCTAACTATGGCTACACCTTC.

In this sample, this clone turned up a few times. This chain connects TRBV14 to TRBJ2-1; D may be TRBD2 (6 bases). The V gene's germline CDR1 is SGHDN and CDR2 FVKESK. Trimming removed 1 base at V and 0 bases at J, with 13 bases between. This CDR3 contains 17 residues. Written as DNA, the CDR3 is TGTGCCAGCAGCCAAGCTTCTAGCGCGGGCTCCTACAATGAGCAGTTCTTC. This codes for CASSQASSAGSYNEQFF. Together with reference TRBV14 and TRBJ2-1, the CDR3 gives the full variable domain: EAGVTQFPSHSVIEKGQTVTLRCDPISGHDNLYWYRRVMGKEIKFLLHFVKESKQDESGMPNNRFLAERTGGTYSTLKVQPAELEDSGVYFCASSQASSAGSYNEQFFGPGTRLTVL.

The V and J genes are TRBV9 and TRBJ2-7, with D possibly being TRBD2 (5 bases). The CDR3 is made up of 14 amino acids. CDR1 and CDR2 (germline): SGDLS, YYNGEE. V was trimmed by 5 bases and J by 4 bases, leaving 16 bases between them. The CDR3 loop reads CASSGETDSYEQYF. In nucleotides, the CDR3 is TGTGCCAGCAGTGGGGAGACGGATAGTTACGAGCAGTACTTC.

This chain uses TRBV5-5 with TRBJ2-3; D uncertain. The CDR3 length is 14 residues. V lost 1 base to trimming and J lost 1 base, with 7 bases between them. Germline CDR1 SGHKS, CDR2 YYEKEE (reference sequence). CDR3 DNA: TGTGCCAGCAGCTTGTACGTGGGCACAGATACGCAGTATTTT. This codes for CASSLYVGTDTQYF.

The V call is TRBV5-4, the J call TRBJ2-7; TRBD2 matches at 11 bases. Per the germline V gene, CDR1 is SGHNT and CDR2 is YYREEE (reference sequence). The CDR3 loop spans 16 amino acids. V lost 4 bases and J lost 3; bases outside the gene matches: 9. The DNA for the CDR3 is TGTGCCAGCAGCCCCGGGAAGACTAGCGGGAACTACGAGCAGTACTTC. Translated: CASSPGKTSGNYEQYF.

V gene TRBV15 combines with J gene TRBJ1-1; possible D gene TRBD1, 5 bases. This CDR3 is built from 13 residues. Germline V gene sequence: CDR1 LNHNV, CDR2 YYDKDF (reference sequence). Trimming took off 5 bases at V and 11 bases at J, with 18 bases between the two ends. For the CDR3, the DNA is TGTGCCACCAGCCTAGACGTGAGGGGCAAGGCTTTCTTT. Translated: CATSLDVRGKAFF.

The genes are TRBV5-1 and TRBJ1-1; the D is unclear. CDR3 length: 15 amino acids. Germline CDR1 reads SGHRS; CDR2 reads YFSETQ. Trimming left V 3 bases short and J 1 base short, with 13 bases between. In DNA, the CDR3 is TGCGCCAGCAGCTCTGCCCGGGGAGCGAACACTGAAGCTTTCTTT. It codes for CASSSARGANTEAFF.

The J gene is TRBJ2-1, the V gene TRBV7-2, with a possible D match to TRBD2 (6 bases). CDR1 is SGHTA, CDR2 FQGNSA, per germline. The V end lost 5 bases, the J end lost 4 bases, and 18 bases lay between the germline ends. There are 16 residues in the CDR3. The CDR3 DNA sequence: TGTGCCAGCAGCCTAGGGACTGACCCCACGTACAATGAGCAGTTCTTC. It codes for CASSLGTDPTYNEQFF. Complete variable domain (other parts from reference TRBV7-2 and TRBJ2-1): GAGVSQSPSNKVTEKGKDVELRCDPISGHTALYWYRQSLGQGLEFLIYFQGNSAPDKSGLPSDRFSAERTGGSVSTLTIQRTQQEDSAVYLCASSLGTDPTYNEQFFGPGTRLTVL.

CDR3 bases: TGTGCCTTCCAAGGTCAGATGAACACTGAAGCTTTCTTT. It codes for CAFQGQMNTEAFF. The chain joins TRBV30 to TRBJ1-1; D is undetermined. Per the germline V gene, CDR1 is GTSNPN and CDR2 is SVGIG (reference sequence). Deletions cut 7 bases from V and 0 bases from J, with 12 bases between. The CDR3 length is 13 residues.

This clone was counted between two and nine times. V and J are TRBV21-1 and TRBJ1-6; the table calls TRBD1, which could not be checked here. TRBV21-1 is a documented pseudogene. This CDR3 has 17 residues. This CDR3 reads CASSNNGTGGKYSPLHF. The CDR3 bases are TGTGCCAGCAGCAATAACGGGACAGGGGGAAAATATTCACCCCTCCACTTT.

The CDR3 here is CACNGVFGTEAFF. The CDR3 DNA reads TGTGCCTGCAACGGGGTATTCGGCACTGAAGCTTTCTTT. The V gene is TRBV10-3, the J gene TRBJ1-1, with no clear D. V lost 11 bases and J 4 bases, leaving 17 bases between the germline ends. This CDR3 spans 13 amino acids. Germline V gives CDR1 ENHRY, CDR2 SYGVKD.

J is TRBJ2-1 and V is TRBV5-1; 8 bases fit TRBD2. Germline CDR1 reads SGHRS; CDR2 reads YFSETQ. V shed 0 bases and J 6 bases; nucleotides not matched to a gene: 8. CDR3 size: 16 residues. CDR3 bases: TGCGCCAGCAGCTTGGCCAATGCGGGAGGATTCAATGAGCAGTTCTTC. It encodes CASSLANAGGFNEQFF.

The CDR3 DNA follows: TGTGCCAGCAGCCAATCGGGTGCCACTGACACAGATACGCAGTATTTT. As protein: CASSQSGATDTDTQYF. The V call is TRBV14, the J call TRBJ2-3; no reliable D call. CDR3 length: 16 amino acids. Germline lookup yields CDR1 SGHDN and CDR2 FVKESK. The V end was cut by 2 bases, the J end by 2 bases, with 14 bases between. Complete variable domain (other parts from reference TRBV14 and TRBJ2-3): EAGVTQFPSHSVIEKGQTVTLRCDPISGHDNLYWYRRVMGKEIKFLLHFVKESKQDESGMPNNRFLAERTGGTYSTLKVQPAELEDSGVYFCASSQSGATDTDTQYFGPGTRLTVL.

This chain uses TRBV28 with TRBJ2-6; no reliable D call. V was cut by 10 bases and J by 1 base, with 23 bases left in between. CDR1 is MDHEN and CDR2 is SYDVKM in the germline V gene. The CDR3 is 18 amino acids. For the CDR3, the DNA is TGTGCCACCAGCCCGACACTTTGGCCCAAATCTGGGGCCAACGTCCTGACTTTC. Protein: CATSPTLWPKSGANVLTF.

The chain uses TRBV7-9 and TRBJ1-5; D is uncertain. Per germline, CDR1 SEHNR and CDR2 FQNEAQ (reference sequence). Trimming took off 5 bases at V and 6 bases at J, with 8 bases between the two ends. This CDR3 has 12 residues. The CDR3 region is CASSISGQPQHF. CDR3 DNA sequence: TGTGCCAGCAGCATATCGGGTCAGCCCCAGCATTTT. Filled out from reference TRBV7-9 and TRBJ1-5, the complete variable domain reads DTGVSQNPRHKITKRGQNVTFRCDPISEHNRLYWYRQTLGQGPEFLTYFQNEAQLEKSRLLSDRFSAERPKGSFSTLEIQRTEQGDSAMYLCASSISGQPQHFGDGTRLSIL.

The genes are TRBV5-4 and TRBJ2-1; 7 bases are shared with TRBD1. This CDR3 is built from 12 residues. Germline CDR1 is SGHNT and CDR2 is YYREEE (reference sequence). V dropped 5 bases and J dropped 8; count of bases not matched to a gene: 4. CDR3 bases: TGTGCCAGCAGTAAAACAGGGGATGAGCAGTTCTTC. Residues: CASSKTGDEQFF.

This clone was detected only once. This CDR3 reads CASSTASGVLETQYF. CDR3 DNA: TGTGCCAGCAGTACGGCCAGCGGGGTGTTGGAGACCCAGTACTTC. The chain combines TRBV6-5 with TRBJ2-5; 7 bases map to TRBD2. V shed 5 bases and J 5 bases; nucleotides not matched to a gene: 11. The CDR3 is 15 amino acids. Germline V gives CDR1 MNHEY, CDR2 SVGAGI.

The chain uses TRBV5-4 and TRBJ2-3; 7 nucleotides agree with TRBD2. Germline lookup yields CDR1 SGHNT and CDR2 YYREEE (reference sequence). Trimming at V came to 4 bases and at J to 2 bases, leaving 7 bases not matched to a gene. The CDR3 loop spans 15 amino acids. CDR3 loop: CASSPRGSSTDTQYF. For the CDR3, the DNA is TGTGCCAGCAGCCCACGCGGGAGCTCCACAGATACGCAGTATTTT.

This chain uses TRBV11-3 with TRBJ2-5, with no clear D. The CDR3 contains 13 residues. Between the trimmed V and J ends, which lost 3 bases and 4 bases, there was a span of 9 bases. Per germline, CDR1 SGHNT and CDR2 YENEEA. The DNA for the CDR3 is TGTGCCAGCAGCTTGCAGGTCTCAGAGACCCAGTACTTC. This translates into CASSLQVSETQYF.